One and the same sample provided the 27 T cell receptor beta chains below, sequenced in a study of neurological immune-mediated disorders. Time point of the sample: technical triplicate 3. MiXCR, run by TCRdb on the 5' RACE reads, gives a single entry per CDR3 protein. The sample holds 25,000 to 35,000 distinct CDR3 sequences, about 16% seen once. Sequencing was performed on CD4+ T cells from blood. The source of these receptors is a female donor with HTLV-1-associated myelopathy (HAM/TSP).

This clonotype appeared many times. The chain combines TRBV20-1 with TRBJ1-6; D unresolved. Trimming left V 5 bases short and J 11 bases short, with 7 bases between. The germline gives CDR1 DFQATT, CDR2 SNEGSKA (reference sequence). The CDR3 covers 10 residues. The chain's CDR3 is CSAYRAPLHF. The CDR3 coding sequence is TGCAGTGCTTACCGAGCACCCCTCCACTTT.

There are many counts of this clonotype. This chain joins TRBV4-2 and TRBJ1-6, with 7 positions matching TRBD1. The CDR3 has 16 residues. Germline V gene sequence: CDR1 LGHNA, CDR2 YNFKEQ. Losses at the gene ends were 4 bases for V and 7 bases for J; bases not matched to a gene: 10. The CDR3 bases are TGTGCCAGCAGCCTTGGCGGGGGACAGCGAAATTCACCCCTCCACTTT. It codes for CASSLGGGQRNSPLHF.

This clonotype was seen ten or more times. This chain joins TRBV5-6 and TRBJ1-5; tentatively, D is TRBD1 (5 bases). V was trimmed by 0 bases and J by 1 base, leaving 8 bases between them. CDR1 and CDR2 from the germline V gene are SGHDT and YYEEEE. This CDR3 spans 15 amino acids. The chain's CDR3 is CASSLVGGSNQPQHF. The CDR3 region has the DNA TGTGCCAGCAGCTTGGTGGGGGGAAGCAATCAGCCCCAGCATTTT.

Many counts were recorded for this clonotype. The chain combines TRBV30 with TRBJ2-4, with 7 bases matching TRBD2. From germline, CDR1 is GTSNPN and CDR2 SVGIG (reference sequence). Losses at the gene ends were 2 bases for V and 5 bases for J; bases not matched to a gene: 3. The CDR3 is made up of 13 amino acids. Here the CDR3 DNA reads TGTGCCTGGAGTCGCGCGGGGGAAAACATTCAGTACTTC. This translates into CAWSRAGENIQYF.

Many counts were recorded for this clonotype. The chain links TRBV6-5 to TRBJ2-1; 7 bases map to TRBD2. The V gene's germline CDR1 is MNHEY and CDR2 SVGAGI. The CDR3 has 13 amino acids. The junction had 5 bases not matched to a gene; V was cut back by 3 bases and J by 9 bases. The CDR3 here is CASSYGWGGEQFF. Here the CDR3 DNA reads TGTGCCAGCAGTTATGGGTGGGGGGGTGAGCAGTTCTTC.

V usage is TRBV20-1 and J usage is TRBJ2-3; TRBD2 matches 11 bases. After removal of 3 bases from V and 3 bases from J, the junction contained 2 bases not matched to a gene. The CDR3 has 14 amino acids. Looked up from germline, CDR1 is DFQATT and CDR2 is SNEGSKA (reference sequence). The DNA of the CDR3 is TGCAGTGCTAGGGGGACTAGCGGAACAGATACGCAGTATTTT. This gives the protein CSARGTSGTDTQYF.

In this sample, this clonotype turned up many times. J is TRBJ1-4 and V is TRBV12-3 or TRBV12-4, with TRBD1 matching 7 bases. V shed 5 bases and J 14 bases; nucleotides not matched to a gene: 11. This CDR3 spans 13 amino acids. As DNA, the CDR3 is TGTGCCAGCAGTATCGGACAGGAGGGACGGCTGTTTTTT. Amino acids: CASSIGQEGRLFF.

This clonotype has at least ten counts. The V and J genes are TRBV3-1 and TRBJ2-3, with D unresolved. Germline V gene lookup returns CDR1 LGHDT and CDR2 YNNKEL (reference sequence). The CDR3 loop spans 13 amino acids. Trimming removed 3 bases from V and 6 bases from J, with 10 bases in between. The CDR3 DNA sequence: TGTGCCAGCAGCCAGGGTAGCTTGGATACGCAGTATTTT. It yields the protein CASSQGSLDTQYF.

This clonotype came up many times. The V gene is TRBV6-2 or TRBV6-3, the J gene TRBJ1-1, with D unresolved. Germline V gene lookup returns CDR1 MNHEY and CDR2 SVGEGT. The CDR3 length is 13 residues. V was clipped by 6 bases and J by 5 bases, with 13 bases between them. CDR3: CASSLWRATEAFF. In nucleotides, the CDR3 is TGTGCCAGCAGCCTCTGGCGGGCGACTGAAGCTTTCTTT.

This clonotype was counted many times. This rearrangement joins TRBV21-1 to TRBJ1-5. TRBV21-1 is classified as a pseudogene. The CDR3 runs to 14 residues. The CDR3 nucleotides are TGTGCCAGCAGCCAAGGGGGATCGAGTCAGCCCCAGCATTTT. Amino acid sequence: CASSQGGSSQPQHF.

The chain employs TRBV5-1 and TRBJ2-7; no clear D. Trimming removed 2 bases at V and 8 bases at J, with 14 bases between. Germline assignment: CDR1 SGHRS and CDR2 YFSETQ. This CDR3 is 13 amino acids long. This CDR3 reads CASSFSGIYKQYF. CDR3 DNA sequence: TGCGCCAGCAGCTTTTCAGGTATTTACAAGCAGTACTTC.

This clonotype was detected ten times or more. The DNA of the CDR3 is TGTGCCAGCAGCCAAAGCGCTAGCTCCTACGAGCAGTACTTC. This codes for CASSQSASSYEQYF. The chain recombines TRBV3-1 with TRBJ2-7; no reliable D call. Germline V lookup: CDR1 LGHDT, CDR2 YNNKEL (reference sequence). This CDR3 has 14 residues. V lost 2 bases to trimming and J lost 0 bases, with 8 bases between them.

In its sample, this clonotype was seen many times. The chain has TRBV5-1 and TRBJ2-5, with D perhaps assigned TRBD1 or TRBD2 (5 bases each). CDR1 and CDR2 (germline): SGHRS, YFSETQ. The V end was cut by 3 bases, the J end by 4 bases, with 19 bases between. CDR3 length: 16 amino acids. The chain's CDR3 is CASSWTGTFEGETQYF. As DNA, the CDR3 is TGCGCCAGCAGCTGGACCGGGACCTTCGAGGGAGAGACCCAGTACTTC.

This clonotype was recorded at least ten times. The chain combines TRBV5-1 with TRBJ2-7, with TRBD2 matching 7 bases. The germline V gene has CDR1 SGHRS and CDR2 YFSETQ. CDR3 size: 13 residues. V was pared by 1 base and J by 6 bases, with 4 bases of the junction left unmatched. For the CDR3, the DNA is TGCGCCAGCAGCTTGACTAGCGAGGGCGAGCAGTACTTC. Translating it yields CASSLTSEGEQYF.

This clonotype has at least ten counts. J is TRBJ2-7 and V is TRBV2; possibly TRBD2 for D (6 bases). This CDR3 has 14 residues. V shed 8 bases and J shed 3 bases, with 17 bases lying between them. Germline V gives CDR1 SNHLY, CDR2 FYNNEI. CDR3 region: CASGVQAGDYEQYF. The CDR3 DNA is TGTGCCAGCGGGGTCCAAGCGGGTGACTACGAGCAGTACTTC.

This clonotype was picked up one time. The V and J genes are TRBV29-1 and TRBJ2-1, with D perhaps TRBD1 or TRBD2 (5 bases each). The CDR3 totals 15 residues. Deletions cut 2 bases from V and 4 bases from J, with 15 bases between. CDR1 SQVTM and CDR2 ANQGSEA come from the germline V gene. The CDR3: CSVERGASWYNEQFF. Here the CDR3 DNA reads TGCAGCGTTGAACGAGGGGCATCGTGGTACAATGAGCAGTTCTTC.

By sample fraction, this clonotype is medium-sized (0.01 to 0.1%). The chain couples TRBV20-1 to TRBJ2-5; D is possibly TRBD1 (5 bases). This CDR3 is built from 14 residues. Per the germline V gene, CDR1 is DFQATT and CDR2 is SNEGSKA (reference sequence). The ends were cut back, 1 base at V and 5 bases at J, with 14 bases in the middle. The CDR3 sequence: CSARVVGARETQYF. The CDR3 nucleotides read TGCAGTGCTAGAGTAGTAGGGGCGCGGGAGACCCAGTACTTC.

This clonotype was detected many times. The chain carries TRBV25-1 and TRBJ2-7; no reliable D call. V was shortened by 7 bases and J by 1 base, with 17 bases between the two germline ends. CDR1 and CDR2 from the germline V gene are MGHDK and SYGVNS. This CDR3 comprises 15 residues. The CDR3 DNA follows: TGTGCCAGCATCGAGGTGGGGTTAGGTTCCTACGAGCAGTACTTC. Amino acids: CASIEVGLGSYEQYF.

By sample fraction, this clonotype is medium-sized (0.01 to 0.1%). The chain joins TRBV7-2 to TRBJ2-6; 10 nucleotides match TRBD2. V trimming: 0 bases; J trimming: 0 bases; junction bases outside the gene matches: 5. The CDR3 length is 19 residues. CDR1 is SGHTA, CDR2 FQGNSA, per germline. CDR3 region: CASSLAWGLANSGANVLTF. The DNA for the CDR3 is TGTGCCAGCAGCTTAGCGTGGGGACTAGCGAACTCTGGGGCCAACGTCCTGACTTTC.

This clonotype was seen at least ten times. This chain links TRBV12-3 or TRBV12-4 with TRBJ2-7; 10 positions match TRBD1. CDR3 length: 15 amino acids. The trim removed 6 bases at V and 4 bases at J, leaving 9 bases unmatched. The CDR3 sequence: CASRAPGQGPYEQYF. DNA for the CDR3: TGTGCCAGCAGGGCTCCGGGACAGGGGCCTTACGAGCAGTACTTC.

This clonotype was recorded many times. The chain joins TRBV20-1 to TRBJ2-5; the match to TRBD2 covers 11 bases. The V segment lost 5 bases and the J segment 5 bases; nucleotides outside the gene matches: 7. CDR1 is DFQATT and CDR2 is SNEGSKA in the germline V gene (reference sequence). The CDR3 is 14 residues long. The CDR3 DNA sequence: TGCAGTGCTCTTTCGACTAGCGGGGTGGAGACCCAGTACTTC. Protein product: CSALSTSGVETQYF.

This clonotype was counted ten times or more. V gene TRBV19 combines with J gene TRBJ2-5, with 8 bases matching TRBD1. This CDR3 contains 14 residues. Trimming removed 4 bases from V and 5 bases from J; junction bases left unmatched: 6. Germline V gives CDR1 LNHDA, CDR2 SQIVND (reference sequence). The CDR3 bases are TGTGCCAGTAGTACCGGACAGGGATCCGAGACCCAGTACTTC. Residues: CASSTGQGSETQYF.

This rearrangement joins TRBV20-1 to TRBJ2-3, with a possible D match to TRBD1 (5 bases). The CDR3 has 12 amino acids. The V end was cut by 3 bases, the J end by 4 bases, with 8 bases between. Germline assignment: CDR1 DFQATT and CDR2 SNEGSKA (reference sequence). The CDR3 here is CSASSRADTQYF. Here the CDR3 DNA reads TGCAGTGCTAGTAGCAGGGCAGATACGCAGTATTTT.

Comments on this clonotype: One end of the junction fails to match germline, which may point to a read error. This sequence joins TRBV7-7 and TRBJ1-5; D remains ambiguous. The germline CDR1 and CDR2 sequences are SSHAT and FNYEAQ (reference sequence). The CDR3 has 13 residues. CDR3 in DNA: TGTGCTAGCAGCTTAGCGTCCCATCAGCCCCAGCATTTT. It specifies CASSLASHQPQHF.

This clonotype was counted ten times or more. The chain recombines TRBV20-1 with TRBJ1-1; D is unclear. The V end lost 3 bases, the J end lost 2 bases, and 7 bases lay between the germline ends. CDR3 length: 12 amino acids. Per germline, CDR1 DFQATT and CDR2 SNEGSKA (reference sequence). CDR3 region: CSASQTNTEAFF. Here the CDR3 DNA reads TGCAGTGCTAGCCAGACAAACACTGAAGCTTTCTTT.

This clonotype has a count of ten or more. The V and J genes are TRBV28 and TRBJ1-1; 10 nucleotides align to TRBD1. This CDR3 contains 18 residues. The germline CDR1 and CDR2 sequences are MDHEN and SYDVKM. V trimming: 3 bases; J trimming: 1 base; junction bases outside the gene matches: 11. In DNA form, the CDR3 reads TGTGCCAGCAGTTTCCTCCATTTGCGGGACAGGGGGAACACTGAAGCTTTCTTT. Its protein is CASSFLHLRDRGNTEAFF.

This clonotype was detected many times. This sequence joins TRBV12-3 or TRBV12-4 and TRBJ2-2; TRBD2 matches at 11 bases. The CDR3 spans 20 residues. V was pared by 2 bases and J by 6 bases, with 17 bases of the junction left unmatched. Here the CDR3 DNA reads TGTGCCAGCAGTTTATCGAGGGCTAGCGGGGGGCCGTCCCCCGCCGGGGAGCTGTTTTTT. Translating gives CASSLSRASGGPSPAGELFF.